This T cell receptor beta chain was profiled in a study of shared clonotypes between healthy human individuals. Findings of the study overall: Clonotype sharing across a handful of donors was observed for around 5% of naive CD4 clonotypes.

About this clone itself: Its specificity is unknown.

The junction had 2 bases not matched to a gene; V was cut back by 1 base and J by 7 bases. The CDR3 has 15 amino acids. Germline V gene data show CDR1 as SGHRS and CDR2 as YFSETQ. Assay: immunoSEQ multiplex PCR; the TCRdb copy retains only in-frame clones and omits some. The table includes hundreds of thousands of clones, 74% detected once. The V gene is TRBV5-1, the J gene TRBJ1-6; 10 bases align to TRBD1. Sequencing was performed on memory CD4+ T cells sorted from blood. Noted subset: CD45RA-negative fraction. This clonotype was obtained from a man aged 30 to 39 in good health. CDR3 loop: CASSLSGQGNSPLHF. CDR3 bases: TGCGCCAGCAGCTTGTCGGGACAGGGGAATTCACCCCTCCACTTT.